This T cell receptor (beta chain) was documented in a study of shared T cell receptors in the human thymus. Using immunoSEQ multiplex PCR, the repertoire was profiled, and TCRdb retains in-frame clones only, with some absent. Altogether roughly 550,000 clones are present, around 78% being singletons, with the ten largest covering about 0.014%. V lost 0 bases to trimming and J lost 3 bases, with 14 bases between them. The CDR3 covers 17 residues. The V gene's germline CDR1 is MRHNA and CDR2 SNTAGT. These data were also reused for a study on human thymus T cells. In that study: Donor material was obtained from healthy Finnish infants undergoing corrective surgery for congenital heart defects.

The sample was thymocytes. The chain combines TRBV6-4 with TRBJ2-2; D might be TRBD2 (6 bases). This sequence originates from a boy under three years old with a congenital heart defect. CDR3 coding DNA: TGTGCCAGCAGTGACTCTGAGACGGGAGACCACACCGGGGAGCTGTTTTTT. It codes for CASSDSETGDHTGELFF.